This TCR beta chain originates from a study of blood T cell repertoires in COVID-19. Across the whole study: T cells, B-cell-depleted T cells, or PBMCs supplied cDNA or gDNA.

Germline V gene sequence: CDR1 SGHRS, CDR2 YFSETQ. This CDR3 is built from 14 residues. The trim removed 4 bases at V and 2 bases at J, leaving 2 bases unmatched. Participant-given clinical history determined each cohort assignment. Each recovered donor of Cohort 3 presented with two negative PCRs, clearance, or symptom resolution. In the original workflow: Amplification from reference gene primers served as the basis for estimated nucleated cell counts. This table comes from immunoSEQ multiplex PCR, and its TCRdb copy is limited to in-frame clones, with some not included. The V and J calls and clone size are taken from that table; D and trimming were inferred from the DNA. The sample lists hundreds of thousands of clones, 75% to 90% occurring once.

The sequencing input was PBMCs or T cells enriched from blood (not recorded which). The receptor was isolated from a young woman who had recovered from COVID-19. V usage is TRBV5-1 and J usage is TRBJ2-3; TRBD2 matches at 9 bases. The chain's CDR3 is CASSLAGNTDTQYF. CDR3 DNA sequence: TGCGCCAGCAGCCTAGCGGGGAACACAGATACGCAGTATTTT.